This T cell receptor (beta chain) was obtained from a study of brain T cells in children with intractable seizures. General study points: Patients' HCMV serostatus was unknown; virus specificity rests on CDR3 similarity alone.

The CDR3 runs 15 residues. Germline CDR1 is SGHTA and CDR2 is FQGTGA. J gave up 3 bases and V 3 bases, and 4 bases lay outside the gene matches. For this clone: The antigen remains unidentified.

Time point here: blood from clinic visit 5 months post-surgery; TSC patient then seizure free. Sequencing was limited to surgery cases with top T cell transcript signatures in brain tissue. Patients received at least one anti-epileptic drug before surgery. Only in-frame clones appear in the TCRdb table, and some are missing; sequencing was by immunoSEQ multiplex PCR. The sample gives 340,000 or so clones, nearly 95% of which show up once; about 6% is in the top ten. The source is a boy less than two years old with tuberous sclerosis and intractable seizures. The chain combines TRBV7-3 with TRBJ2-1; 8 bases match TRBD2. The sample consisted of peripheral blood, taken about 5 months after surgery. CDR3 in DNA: TGTGCCAGCAGCTTTGCAGGGACTAGCTACAATGAGCAGTTCTTC. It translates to CASSFAGTSYNEQFF.